This T cell receptor (beta chain) was retrieved from a study of blood T cells in healthy people across ages. The germline V and J ends were trimmed by 0 bases and 1 base, with 9 bases remaining between them. Per the germline V gene, CDR1 is LNHNV and CDR2 is YYDKDF (reference sequence). The CDR3 contains 16 residues. Then a second PCR, running roughly 7 to 11 cycles, was carried out with a sample-barcoded 5' primer and a J-beta primer mix. Every cDNA molecule carried a tag from a template-switch adaptor bearing 12 random nucleotides. Via MiXCR, TCRdb re-called the 5' RACE reads, giving one row per CDR3 protein. The sample yields around 2 million distinct CDR3 sequences, around 42% seen once. This clonotype was seen only a few times. Its antigen is undetermined. General study results and limits: As naive T cell percentage varied, TCR beta diversity correlated strongly with it.

This TCR was sampled from a human donor in good health. The rearrangement joins TRBV15 to TRBJ2-2; D remains unclear. The sample was blood. The CDR3 region is CATSREGSGNTGELFF. Written as DNA, the CDR3 is TGTGCCACCAGCAGAGAGGGTTCAGGGAACACCGGGGAGCTGTTTTTT.